Listed here are 20 T cell receptor beta chains from one sample, sequenced in a study of T cells after yellow fever vaccination (dated 2019 in TCRdb). This specimen's treatment or condition label, interpreted: live attenuated yellow fever vaccine strain. The library was obtained by 5' RACE. Data came from an Illumina HiSeq 2500. TCRdb reworked the public reads: Q25 trimming with fastp, MiXCR clone assembly, productive beta chains retained. Each record represents a unique CDR3 protein, reported with the most common genes and DNA among its rows. The sample table lists over 300,000 distinct CDR3 sequences, around 7% of them with a count of one. Clones ranked in the top ten supply roughly a sixth of the sample. The sequencing used PBMCs, collected approximately 47 days after the first yellow fever vaccination. These receptors all come from a man younger than 35 who received the YFV17D yellow fever vaccine.

This clonotype was counted a few times. V usage is TRBV12-3 or TRBV12-4 and J usage is TRBJ1-4; D perhaps matches TRBD1 (6 bases). V lost 4 bases and J 8 bases, leaving 17 bases between the germline ends. The CDR3 length is 15 residues. Here the CDR3 DNA reads TGTGCCAGCAGTTCCCACGAGGGGGGCGACGAAAAACTGTTTTTT. Translating gives CASSSHEGGDEKLFF.

This clonotype was counted a few times. This chain connects TRBV12-3 or TRBV12-4 to TRBJ2-5; D gene ambiguous. This CDR3 is built from 12 residues. Trimming shortened V by 5 bases and J by 3 bases, and 7 bases separated the two germline ends. CDR3 coding DNA: TGTGCCAGCAGTGAAGTGGAAGAGACCCAGTACTTC. Encoded protein: CASSEVEETQYF.

The chain links TRBV4-2 to TRBJ2-4; possibly TRBD2 for D (6 bases). The V gene's germline CDR1 is LGHNA and CDR2 YNFKEQ. Trimming stripped 4 bases from V and 7 bases from J, with 26 bases between. CDR3 length: 18 residues. The CDR3 region is CASSPGLRGSPLGNIQYF. The CDR3 bases are TGTGCCAGCAGCCCGGGATTACGGGGGAGCCCTTTGGGGAACATTCAGTACTTC.

On this clonotype: A read error may explain this, as a much larger clone is one base away. The chain joins TRBV20-1 to TRBJ2-3, with unresolved D. Germline lookup yields CDR1 DFQATT and CDR2 SNEGSKA (reference sequence). The V and J ends lost 6 bases and 2 bases respectively, with 9 bases between them. CDR3 length equals 12 residues. In DNA, the CDR3 is TGCAGTGCCTGGCTAATCACAGATACGCAGTATTTT. This sequence encodes CSAWLITDTQYF.

This sequence joins TRBV6-5 and TRBJ2-7; tentatively, D is TRBD1 or TRBD2 (5 bases each). V lost 4 bases and J lost 3, with 13 bases in between. The V gene's germline CDR1 is MNHEY and CDR2 SVGAGI. This CDR3 is 14 amino acids long. CDR3 amino acids: CASSWGRINYEQYF. DNA of the CDR3: TGTGCCAGCAGTTGGGGACGGATCAACTACGAGCAGTACTTC.

This clonotype turned up a few times. The rearrangement links TRBV6-2 or TRBV6-3 to TRBJ1-1; TRBD1 is a possible D gene (5 bases). The CDR3 contains 15 residues. Germline assignment: CDR1 MNHEY and CDR2 SVGEGT. V gave up 2 bases and J gave up 5 bases, with 15 bases separating them. In DNA, the CDR3 is TGTGCCAGCAGTTACGGGGGGGAACCCTTAACTGAAGCTTTCTTT. Protein: CASSYGGEPLTEAFF.

The CDR3 nucleotides are TGCGCCAGCAGCTACTCGACAGGACTGAAGTCCGGGGAGCTGTTTTTT. Translation: CASSYSTGLKSGELFF. V is TRBV5-1 and J is TRBJ2-2; D might be TRBD1 (6 bases). The CDR3 spans 16 residues. The germline CDR1 and CDR2 sequences are SGHRS and YFSETQ. V lost 3 bases to trimming and J lost 6 bases, with 18 bases between them.

This clonotype came up a few times. The chain recombines TRBV9 with TRBJ2-7; D unclear. This CDR3 contains 14 residues. The V end lost 2 bases, the J end lost 1 base, and 10 bases lay between the germline ends. Per the germline V gene, CDR1 is SGDLS and CDR2 is YYNGEE. As DNA, the CDR3 is TGTGCCAGCAGCGTGGGCCTCCAGTCCTACGAGCAGTACTTC. The encoded protein is CASSVGLQSYEQYF.

The genes are TRBV7-2 and TRBJ2-5; tentatively, D is TRBD1 (6 bases). V lost 5 bases and J 5 bases, leaving 9 bases between the germline ends. Germline loops: CDR1 SGHTA, CDR2 FQGNSA. The CDR3 spans 12 residues. CDR3 sequence (DNA): TGTGCCAGCAGCACAGGGTGGGAGACCCAGTACTTC. Translated: CASSTGWETQYF.

Only a few counts were recorded for this clonotype. The chain recombines TRBV4-1 with TRBJ2-7; D possibly matches TRBD1 or TRBD2 (5 bases each). Germline V gene data show CDR1 as MGHRA and CDR2 as YSYEKL. The CDR3 extends over 14 amino acids. Trimming shortened V by 0 bases and J by 7 bases, and 13 bases separated the two germline ends. CDR3 DNA: TGCGCCAGCAGCCAAGAAGGGGCAACGGGGGAGCAGTACTTC. Amino acid sequence: CASSQEGATGEQYF.

This clonotype was observed a few times. This rearrangement joins TRBV20-1 to TRBJ2-3; possibly TRBD1 or TRBD2 for D (5 bases each). CDR1 and CDR2 (germline): DFQATT, SNEGSKA (reference sequence). V was pared by 3 bases and J by 2 bases, with 15 bases between. CDR3 length equals 15 residues. CDR3 bases: TGCAGTGCTAGCGGTTTGGGACCAGACACAGATACGCAGTATTTT. This sequence encodes CSASGLGPDTDTQYF.

The chain joins TRBV5-1 to TRBJ2-5; D gene ambiguous. This CDR3 is 12 amino acids long. V lost 4 bases to trimming and J lost 2 bases, with 6 bases between them. The V gene's germline CDR1 is SGHRS and CDR2 YFSETQ. CDR3 in DNA: TGCGCCAGCAGCACGGTTCAAGAGACCCAGTACTTC. It is translated as CASSTVQETQYF.

This clonotype was observed a handful of times. This chain links TRBV7-2 with TRBJ1-6; TRBD1 matches at 7 bases. This CDR3 contains 14 residues. With 6 bases clipped from V and 9 bases from J, the junction kept 8 bases outside the gene matches. The germline gives CDR1 SGHTA, CDR2 FQGNSA. CDR3 region: CASRTGQFLSPLHF. The CDR3 DNA follows: TGTGCCAGCAGAACGGGACAGTTTCTTTCACCCCTCCACTTT.

This rearrangement joins TRBV7-9 to TRBJ1-2; tentatively, D is TRBD1 (5 bases). V shed 3 bases and J shed 6 bases, with 17 bases lying between them. Germline CDR1 and CDR2: SEHNR and FQNEAQ (reference sequence). The CDR3 loop spans 15 amino acids. The CDR3: CASSFPTRTKNGYTF. The CDR3 DNA is TGTGCCAGCAGCTTCCCGACTCGGACAAAGAATGGCTACACCTTC.

This clonotype was observed many times. V is TRBV7-2 and J is TRBJ2-3; TRBD2 is a possible D gene (7 bases). This CDR3 is 17 amino acids long. V was pared by 4 bases and J by 4 bases, with 21 bases between. Germline lookup yields CDR1 SGHTA and CDR2 FQGNSA. The CDR3 sequence is CASSSVRGRRGPDTQYF. The CDR3 region has the DNA TGTGCCAGCAGCTCAGTGCGGGGGCGCAGGGGCCCAGATACGCAGTATTTT. The whole variable domain, filled in from reference TRBV7-2 and TRBJ2-3, reads GAGVSQSPSNKVTEKGKDVELRCDPISGHTALYWYRQSLGQGLEFLIYFQGNSAPDKSGLPSDRFSAERTGGSVSTLTIQRTQQEDSAVYLCASSSVRGRRGPDTQYFGPGTRLTVL.

This clonotype turned up a few times. The genes are TRBV20-1 and TRBJ1-4; D is undetermined. This CDR3 spans 14 amino acids. V was trimmed by 4 bases and J by 7 bases, leaving 16 bases between them. CDR1 and CDR2 from the germline V gene are DFQATT and SNEGSKA (reference sequence). The CDR3 reads CSATLHAGGEKLFF. DNA for the CDR3: TGCAGTGCTACACTACATGCCGGTGGTGAAAAACTGTTTTTT.

The CDR3 DNA reads TGTGCCAGCAGTCAGCGGGGGGGTATGATTGAGCAGTTCTTC. Translation: CASSQRGGMIEQFF. The V and J genes are TRBV12-3 or TRBV12-4 and TRBJ2-1; 10 bases align to TRBD2. V gave up 5 bases and J gave up 9 bases; unmatched junction bases: 7. The CDR3 has 14 residues.

This clonotype came up a few times. This chain links TRBV7-9 with TRBJ2-1; tentative D call: TRBD2 (6 bases). CDR1 and CDR2 (germline): SEHNR, FQNEAQ (reference sequence). V lost 1 base to trimming and J lost 8 bases, with 15 bases between them. This CDR3 is built from 15 residues. The CDR3 sequence: CASSLVMGSGDEQFF. As DNA, the CDR3 is TGTGCCAGCAGCTTAGTGATGGGTAGCGGTGATGAGCAGTTCTTC.

The rearrangement uses TRBV7-2 and TRBJ1-4, with D perhaps matching TRBD1 (6 bases). The CDR3 length is 14 residues. Germline CDR1 reads SGHTA; CDR2 reads FQGNSA. V was pared by 4 bases and J by 7 bases, with 13 bases between. This CDR3 is CASSSPGGREKLFF. The CDR3 DNA reads as TGTGCCAGCAGCTCGCCGGGGGGGCGTGAAAAACTGTTTTTT. The full variable domain, rest sourced from reference TRBV7-2 and TRBJ1-4, is GAGVSQSPSNKVTEKGKDVELRCDPISGHTALYWYRQSLGQGLEFLIYFQGNSAPDKSGLPSDRFSAERTGGSVSTLTIQRTQQEDSAVYLCASSSPGGREKLFFGSGTQLSVL.

In the case of this clonotype: An end of the junction differs from the germline gene, which may be a read error. The gene calls are TRBV11-2 and TRBJ2-4; 8 bases match TRBD1. Germline values: CDR1 SGHAT, CDR2 FQNNGV. This CDR3 is 14 amino acids long. The CDR3 spells CASSSYRGKLTQSF. The CDR3 bases are TGTGCCAGCAGCTCTTACAGGGGGAAGTTGACCCAAAGCTTC.